Detailed here is one TCR beta chain. What it binds is not known. The CDR3 totals 13 residues. Trimming at V came to 4 bases and at J to 4 bases, leaving 2 bases not matched to a gene. Per the germline V gene, CDR1 is KGHSH and CDR2 is LQKENI. The PCR made use of 60 Vbeta and 13 Jbeta primers. TCRdb keeps only in-frame clones here, not all; method: immunoSEQ multiplex PCR. Among approximately 140,000 clones, approximately 79% were seen once, and the ten largest hold around 6.3%. The data stem from a study of cytomegalovirus exposure and HLA in healthy donors. For the study at large: From HLA-typed donors, an early data release held approximately 85 million unique TCRs.

The study, taken as a whole, reports: Relative to the 666-donor mean, N-insertions were reportedly fewer in an Asian-associated ancestry cluster in a later analysis. Rarity marked most TCR sequences, yet some public TCRs occurred in many donors.

The source is a man between 45 and 60 years old in good health and CMV-seropositive. The chain employs TRBV18 and TRBJ1-2, with 8 positions matching TRBD1. The sample consisted of PBMCs. Written as DNA, the CDR3 is TGTGCCAGCTCACAAGGGACAGGCTATGGCTACACCTTC. This encodes CASSQGTGYGYTF.